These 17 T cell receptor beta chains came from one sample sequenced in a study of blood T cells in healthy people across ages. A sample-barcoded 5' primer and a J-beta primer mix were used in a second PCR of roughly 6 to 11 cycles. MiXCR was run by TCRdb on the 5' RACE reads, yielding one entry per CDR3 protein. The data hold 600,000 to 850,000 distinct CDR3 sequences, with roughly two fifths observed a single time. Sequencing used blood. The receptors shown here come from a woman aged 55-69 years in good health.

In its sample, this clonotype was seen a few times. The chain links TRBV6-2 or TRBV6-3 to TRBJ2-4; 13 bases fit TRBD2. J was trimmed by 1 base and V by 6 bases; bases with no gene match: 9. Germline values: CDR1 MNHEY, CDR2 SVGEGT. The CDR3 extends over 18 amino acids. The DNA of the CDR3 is TGTGCCAGCAGAGCACTAGCGGGAGGGCCGGGGGCCAAAAACATTCAGTACTTC. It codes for CASRALAGGPGAKNIQYF.

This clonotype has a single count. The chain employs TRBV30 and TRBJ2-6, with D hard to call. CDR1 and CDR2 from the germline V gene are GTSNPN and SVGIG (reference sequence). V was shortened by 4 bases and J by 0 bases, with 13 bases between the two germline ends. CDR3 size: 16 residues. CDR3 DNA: TGTGCCTGGACAGGATCGCGGAGCTCTGGGGCCAACGTCCTGACTTTC. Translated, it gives CAWTGSRSSGANVLTF. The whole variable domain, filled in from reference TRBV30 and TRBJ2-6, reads SQTIHQWPATLVQPVGSPLSLECTVEGTSNPNLYWYRQAAGRGLQLLFYSVGIGQISSEVPQNLSASRPQDRQFILSSKKLLLSDSGFYLCAWTGSRSSGANVLTFGAGSRLTVL.

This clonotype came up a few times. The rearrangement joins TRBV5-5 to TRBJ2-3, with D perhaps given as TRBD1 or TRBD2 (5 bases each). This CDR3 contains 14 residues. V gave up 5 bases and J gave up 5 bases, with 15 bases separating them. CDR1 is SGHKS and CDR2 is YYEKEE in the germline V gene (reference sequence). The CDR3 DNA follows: TGTGCCAGCAGACTAGGGGCCTCGGGAGATACGCAGTATTTT. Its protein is CASRLGASGDTQYF. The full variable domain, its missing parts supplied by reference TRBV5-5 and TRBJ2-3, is DAGVTQSPTHLIKTRGQQVTLRCSPISGHKSVSWYQQVLGQGPQFIFQYYEKEERGRGNFPDRFSARQFPNYSSELNVNALLLGDSALYLCASRLGASGDTQYFGPGTRLTVL.

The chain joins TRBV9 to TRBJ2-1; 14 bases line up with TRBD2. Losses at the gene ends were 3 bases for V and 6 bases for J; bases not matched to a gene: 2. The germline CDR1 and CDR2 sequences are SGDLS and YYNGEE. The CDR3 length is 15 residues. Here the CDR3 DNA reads TGTGCCAGCAGCGGGACTAGCGGGGGGACCAATGAGCAGTTCTTC. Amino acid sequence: CASSGTSGGTNEQFF. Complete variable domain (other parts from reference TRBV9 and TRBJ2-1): DSGVTQTPKHLITATGQRVTLRCSPRSGDLSVYWYQQSLDQGLQFLIQYYNGEERAKGNILERFSAQQFPDLHSELNLSSLELGDSALYFCASSGTSGGTNEQFFGPGTRLTVL.

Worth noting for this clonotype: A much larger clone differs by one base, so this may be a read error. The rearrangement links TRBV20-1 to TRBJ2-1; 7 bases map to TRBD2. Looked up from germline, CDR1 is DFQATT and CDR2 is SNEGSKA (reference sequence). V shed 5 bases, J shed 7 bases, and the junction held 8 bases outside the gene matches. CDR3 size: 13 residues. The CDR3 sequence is CSAGGSAKNEQFF. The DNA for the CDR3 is TGCAGTGCTGGCGGGAGTGCTAAAAATGAGCAGTTCTTC.

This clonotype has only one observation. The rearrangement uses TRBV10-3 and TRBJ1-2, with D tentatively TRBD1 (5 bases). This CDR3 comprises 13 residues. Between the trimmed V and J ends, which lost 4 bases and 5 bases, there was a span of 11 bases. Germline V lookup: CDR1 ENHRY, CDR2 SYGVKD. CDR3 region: CAISGEGRYGYTF. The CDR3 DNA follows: TGTGCCATCAGTGGGGAGGGGCGGTATGGCTACACCTTC.

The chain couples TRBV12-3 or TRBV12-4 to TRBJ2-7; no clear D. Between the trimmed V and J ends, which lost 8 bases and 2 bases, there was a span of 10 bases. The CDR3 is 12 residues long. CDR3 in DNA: TGTGCCAGCTCCGCGTGGGCCTACGAGCAGTACTTC. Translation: CASSAWAYEQYF.

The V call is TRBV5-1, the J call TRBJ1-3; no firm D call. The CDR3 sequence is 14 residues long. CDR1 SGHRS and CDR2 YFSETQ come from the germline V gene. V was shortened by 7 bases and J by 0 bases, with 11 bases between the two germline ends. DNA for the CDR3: TGCGCCAGCCAGGAAAACCCCTCTGGAAACACCATATATTTT. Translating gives CASQENPSGNTIYF.

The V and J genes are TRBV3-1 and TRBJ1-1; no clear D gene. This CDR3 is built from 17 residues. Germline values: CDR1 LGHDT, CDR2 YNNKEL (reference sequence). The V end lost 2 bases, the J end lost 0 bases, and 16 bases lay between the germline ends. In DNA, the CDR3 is TGTGCCAGCAGCCAATCCTACCCGGAGGGAGTGAACACTGAAGCTTTCTTT. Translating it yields CASSQSYPEGVNTEAFF. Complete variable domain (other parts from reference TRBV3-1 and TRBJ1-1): DTAVSQTPKYLVTQMGNDKSIKCEQNLGHDTMYWYKQDSKKFLKIMFSYNNKELIINETVPNRFSPKSPDKAHLNLHINSLELGDSAVYFCASSQSYPEGVNTEAFFGQGTRLTVV.

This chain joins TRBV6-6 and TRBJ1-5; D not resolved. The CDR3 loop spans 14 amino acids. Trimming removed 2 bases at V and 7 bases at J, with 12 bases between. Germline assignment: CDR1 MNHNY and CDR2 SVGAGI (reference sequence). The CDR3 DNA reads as TGTGCCAGCAGTTACCTCCCGCCCGGACAGCCCCAGCATTTT. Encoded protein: CASSYLPPGQPQHF.

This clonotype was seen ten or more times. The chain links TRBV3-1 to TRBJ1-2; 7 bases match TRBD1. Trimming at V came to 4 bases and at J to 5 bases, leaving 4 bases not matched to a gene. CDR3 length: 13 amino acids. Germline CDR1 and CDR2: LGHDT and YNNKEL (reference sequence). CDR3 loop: CASSLDRVYGYTF. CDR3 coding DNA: TGTGCCAGCAGCCTCGACAGGGTTTATGGCTACACCTTC.

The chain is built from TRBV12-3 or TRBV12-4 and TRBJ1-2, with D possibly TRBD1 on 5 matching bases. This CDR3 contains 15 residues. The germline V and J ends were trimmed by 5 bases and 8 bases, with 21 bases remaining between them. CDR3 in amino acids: CASSPSGVGGGGYTF. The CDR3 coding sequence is TGTGCCAGCAGTCCATCAGGCGTCGGGGGTGGGGGCTACACCTTC.

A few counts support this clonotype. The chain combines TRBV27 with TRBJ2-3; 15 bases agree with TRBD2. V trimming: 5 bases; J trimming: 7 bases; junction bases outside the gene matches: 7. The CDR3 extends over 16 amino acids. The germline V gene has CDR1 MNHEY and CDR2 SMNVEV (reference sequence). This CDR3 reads CASSPSGTSGRNTQYF. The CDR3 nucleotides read TGTGCCAGCAGTCCATCCGGGACTAGCGGGAGGAATACGCAGTATTTT.

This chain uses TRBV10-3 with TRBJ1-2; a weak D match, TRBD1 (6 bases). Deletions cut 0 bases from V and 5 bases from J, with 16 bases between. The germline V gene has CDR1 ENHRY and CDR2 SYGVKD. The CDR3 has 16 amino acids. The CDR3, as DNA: TGTGCCATCAGTGAGTCACGGGGGCCCGGGCCTTATGGCTACACCTTC. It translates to CAISESRGPGPYGYTF.

This chain's CDR3 is CASSALGVEQYF. The CDR3 coding sequence is TGTGCCAGCAGCGCCCTAGGGGTCGAGCAGTACTTC. The chain recombines TRBV7-9 with TRBJ2-4; a weak D match, TRBD1 (5 bases). TRBJ2-7 matches the DNA end more closely, so the J call is doubtful. Germline V CDR1 and CDR2: SEHNR, FQNEAQ (reference sequence). The CDR3 extends over 12 amino acids.

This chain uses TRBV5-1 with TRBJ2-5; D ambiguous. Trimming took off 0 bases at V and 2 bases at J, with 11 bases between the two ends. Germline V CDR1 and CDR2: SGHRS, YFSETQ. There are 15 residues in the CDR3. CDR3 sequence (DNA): TGCGCCAGCAGCTTGGAGTGGCGGATGCAAGAGACCCAGTACTTC. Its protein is CASSLEWRMQETQYF.

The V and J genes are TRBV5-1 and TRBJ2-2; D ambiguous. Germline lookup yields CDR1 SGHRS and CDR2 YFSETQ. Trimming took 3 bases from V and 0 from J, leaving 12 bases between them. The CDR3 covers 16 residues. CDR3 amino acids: CASSSDFGANTGELFF. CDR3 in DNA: TGCGCCAGCAGCTCGGATTTCGGCGCGAACACCGGGGAGCTGTTTTTT.